These 16 T cell receptor beta chains originate from one sample sequenced in a study of T cells expressing NK-cell markers. One entry per CDR3 protein, without DNA, is what TCRdb gives after re-calling the 5' RACE reads. The repertoire table contains over 120,000 distinct CDR3 sequences. The sample taken for sequencing was blood T cells: a sorted CD56 or NKG2C T cell subset, CD4+ or CD8+ T cells, or bulk PBMC T cells (not recorded which). These receptor sequences come from a man aged 18 to 29 in good health.

This rearrangement joins TRBV20-1 to TRBJ1-5. CDR3 length: 16 residues. Germline lookup yields CDR1 DFQATT and CDR2 SNEGSKA (reference sequence). The CDR3 region is CSAKRGVGFGNQPQHF.

The rearrangement uses TRBV19 and TRBJ1-1. Germline CDR1 is LNHDA and CDR2 is SQIVND (reference sequence). This CDR3 has 12 amino acids. Here the CDR3 reads CASTLGNTEAFF.

The chain employs TRBV7-2 and TRBJ2-1; with no DNA, the TCRdb D assignment of TRBD2 cannot be verified. This CDR3 is 15 amino acids long. From germline, CDR1 is SGHTA and CDR2 FQGNSA. CDR3 region: CASSLDYGGKNEQFF.

The chain is built from TRBV5-1 and TRBJ2-1. The length of the CDR3 is 12 residues. Germline V CDR1 and CDR2: SGHRS, YFSETQ. This CDR3 is CASSSASNEQFF.

The V call is TRBV29-1, the J call TRBJ2-2. CDR1 SQVTM and CDR2 ANQGSEA come from the germline V gene. The CDR3 runs 13 residues. This CDR3 reads CSVGRPNTGELFF.

V and J are TRBV12-3 or TRBV12-4 and TRBJ2-3; TCRdb designates TRBD1, a call that cannot be tested without DNA. This CDR3 spans 17 amino acids. CDR3 region: CASIIGPGRASTDTQYF.

CDR3 region: CASSVSLGYNEQFF. The chain is built from TRBV9 and TRBJ2-1. Looked up from germline, CDR1 is SGDLS and CDR2 is YYNGEE. The length of the CDR3 is 14 residues.

The rearrangement uses TRBV7-9 and TRBJ2-6. This CDR3 is built from 14 residues. Germline lookup yields CDR1 SEHNR and CDR2 FQNEAQ (reference sequence). The CDR3 here is CASKGDSGANVLTF.

The chain's CDR3 is CAISENNGPDTQYF. The chain uses TRBV10-3 and TRBJ2-3. Germline CDR1 reads ENHRY; CDR2 reads SYGVKD. The CDR3 runs to 14 residues.

The J gene is TRBJ2-1, the V gene TRBV27; without DNA, the TCRdb call of TRBD2 cannot be checked. CDR3 length: 11 amino acids. The germline gives CDR1 MNHEY, CDR2 SMNVEV (reference sequence). The CDR3 sequence: CATLAYNEQFF.

The CDR3 spells CASSLGLAGVGETQYF. The gene calls are TRBV27 and TRBJ2-5; there is no DNA to check the TCRdb D call of TRBD2. Germline V gene lookup returns CDR1 MNHEY and CDR2 SMNVEV (reference sequence). This CDR3 region has 16 residues.

The CDR3 loop is CASSVGPGANTEAFF. This chain uses TRBV9 with TRBJ1-1; absent DNA, TCRdb's TRBD1 call cannot be checked. CDR1 is SGDLS and CDR2 is YYNGEE in the germline V gene. This CDR3 is built from 15 residues.

V and J are TRBV4-2 and TRBJ2-1; TCRdb's assignment of TRBD1 cannot be checked, as there is no DNA. The CDR3 totals 14 residues. The V gene's germline CDR1 is LGHNA and CDR2 YNFKEQ. The CDR3 protein is CASSQERPFDEQFF.

The chain uses TRBV5-1 and TRBJ2-2; lacking DNA, the TRBD1 call made by TCRdb goes unchecked. Germline V CDR1 and CDR2: SGHRS, YFSETQ. This CDR3 has 17 amino acids. CDR3 protein: CATYVDRPSVNTGELFF.

The CDR3 here is CSVDTSAETQYF. The gene calls are TRBV29-1 and TRBJ2-5; TCRdb gives TRBD2 as the D gene, but with no DNA this cannot be confirmed. This CDR3 has 12 residues. Germline assignment: CDR1 SQVTM and CDR2 ANQGSEA.

The rearrangement links TRBV19 to TRBJ1-5; TCRdb's D call, TRBD1, is unchecked because there is no DNA. CDR3 length: 15 amino acids. Germline V gene lookup returns CDR1 LNHDA and CDR2 SQIVND (reference sequence). The chain's CDR3 is CASTNPRGSNQPQHF.